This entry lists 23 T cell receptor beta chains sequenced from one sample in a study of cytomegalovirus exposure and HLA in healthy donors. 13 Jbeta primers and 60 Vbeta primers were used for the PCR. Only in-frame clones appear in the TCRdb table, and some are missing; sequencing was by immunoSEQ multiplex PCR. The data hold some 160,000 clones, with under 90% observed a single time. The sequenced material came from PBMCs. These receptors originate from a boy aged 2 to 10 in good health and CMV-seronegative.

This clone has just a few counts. In DNA form, the CDR3 reads TGTGCCAGCAGCCCCCCGTCGGAAAAACTGTTTTTT. The encoded protein is CASSPPSEKLFF. This chain uses TRBV4-2 with TRBJ1-4; D is ambiguous. Germline CDR1 and CDR2: LGHNA and YNFKEQ. The CDR3 covers 12 residues. The germline V and J ends were trimmed by 4 bases and 8 bases, with 8 bases remaining between them.

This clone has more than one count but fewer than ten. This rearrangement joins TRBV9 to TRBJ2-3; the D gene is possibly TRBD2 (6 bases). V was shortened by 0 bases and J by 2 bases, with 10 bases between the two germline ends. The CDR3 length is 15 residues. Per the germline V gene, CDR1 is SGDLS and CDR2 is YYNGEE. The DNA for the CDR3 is TGTGCCAGCAGCGTAGGTGGAGGGTTCACAGATACGCAGTATTTT. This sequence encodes CASSVGGGFTDTQYF.

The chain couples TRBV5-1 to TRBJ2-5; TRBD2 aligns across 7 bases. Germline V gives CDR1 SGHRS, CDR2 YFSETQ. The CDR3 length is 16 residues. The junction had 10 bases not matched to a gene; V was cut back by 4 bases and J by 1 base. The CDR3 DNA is TGCGCCAGCAGCCCTGGGCCCGGGGGGTTCCAAGAGACCCAGTACTTC. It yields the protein CASSPGPGGFQETQYF.

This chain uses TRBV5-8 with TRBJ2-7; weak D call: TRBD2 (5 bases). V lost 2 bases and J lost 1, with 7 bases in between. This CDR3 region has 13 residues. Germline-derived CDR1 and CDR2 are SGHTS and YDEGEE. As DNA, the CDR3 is TGTGCCAGCAGCTTCCGGGGTTCCTACGAGCAGTACTTC. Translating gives CASSFRGSYEQYF.

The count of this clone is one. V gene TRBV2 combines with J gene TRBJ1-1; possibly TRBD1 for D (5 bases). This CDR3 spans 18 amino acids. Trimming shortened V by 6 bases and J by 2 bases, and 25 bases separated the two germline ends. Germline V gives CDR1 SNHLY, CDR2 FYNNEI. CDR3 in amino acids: CASRSAPGTGGKNTEAFF. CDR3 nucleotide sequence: TGTGCCAGCAGATCCGCCCCGGGGACGGGAGGAAAAAACACTGAAGCTTTCTTT.

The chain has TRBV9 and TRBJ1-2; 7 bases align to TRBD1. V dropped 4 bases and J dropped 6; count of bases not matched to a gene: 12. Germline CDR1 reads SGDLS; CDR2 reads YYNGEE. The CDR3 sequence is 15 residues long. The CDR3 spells CASSPGTAKTDGYTF. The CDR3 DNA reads TGTGCCAGCAGCCCCGGGACAGCGAAGACCGATGGCTACACCTTC.

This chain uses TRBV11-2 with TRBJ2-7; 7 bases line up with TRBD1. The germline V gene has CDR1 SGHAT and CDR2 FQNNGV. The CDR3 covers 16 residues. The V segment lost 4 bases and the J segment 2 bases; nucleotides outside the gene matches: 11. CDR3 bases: TGTGCCAGCAGCTCTTTACAGGGGCGAAGAACCTACGAGCAGTACTTC. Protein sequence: CASSSLQGRRTYEQYF.

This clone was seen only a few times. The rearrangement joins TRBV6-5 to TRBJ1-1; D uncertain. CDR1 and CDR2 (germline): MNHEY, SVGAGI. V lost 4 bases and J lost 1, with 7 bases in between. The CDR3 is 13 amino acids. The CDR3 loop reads CASSSTGNTEAFF. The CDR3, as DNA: TGTGCCAGCAGTTCGACGGGGAACACTGAAGCTTTCTTT.

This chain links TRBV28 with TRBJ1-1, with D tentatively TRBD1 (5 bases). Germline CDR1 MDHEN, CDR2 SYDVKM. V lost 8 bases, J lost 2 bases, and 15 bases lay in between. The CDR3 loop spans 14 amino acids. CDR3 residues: CASGTGQSNTEAFF. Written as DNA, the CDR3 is TGTGCCAGCGGCACAGGTCAAAGTAACACTGAAGCTTTCTTT.

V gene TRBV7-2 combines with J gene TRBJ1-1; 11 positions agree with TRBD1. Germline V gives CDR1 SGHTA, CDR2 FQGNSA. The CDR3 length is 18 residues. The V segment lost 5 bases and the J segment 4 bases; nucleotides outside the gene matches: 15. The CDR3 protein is CASSRLVGTGGFLTEAFF. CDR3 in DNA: TGTGCCAGCAGCCGACTCGTCGGGACAGGGGGTTTTCTCACTGAAGCTTTCTTT.

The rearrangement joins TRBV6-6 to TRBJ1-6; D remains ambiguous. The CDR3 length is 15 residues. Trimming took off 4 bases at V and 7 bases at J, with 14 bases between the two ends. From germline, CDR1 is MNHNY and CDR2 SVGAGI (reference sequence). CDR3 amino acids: CASSFKEGPNSPLHF. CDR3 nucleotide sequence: TGTGCCAGCAGTTTTAAAGAGGGCCCCAATTCACCCCTCCACTTT.

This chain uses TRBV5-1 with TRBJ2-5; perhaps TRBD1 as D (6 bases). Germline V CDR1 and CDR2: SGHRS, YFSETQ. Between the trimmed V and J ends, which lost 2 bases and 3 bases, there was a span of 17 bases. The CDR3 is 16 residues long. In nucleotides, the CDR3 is TGCGCCAGCAGCTTTACGCTACAGGGATTCGAAGAGACCCAGTACTTC. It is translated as CASSFTLQGFEETQYF.

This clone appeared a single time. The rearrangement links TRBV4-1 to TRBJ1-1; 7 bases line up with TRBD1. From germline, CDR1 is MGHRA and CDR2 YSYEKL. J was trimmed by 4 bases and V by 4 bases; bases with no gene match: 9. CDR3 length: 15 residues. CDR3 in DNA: TGCGCCAGCAGCCGAGACAGGGCCCAATTCACTGAAGCTTTCTTT. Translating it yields CASSRDRAQFTEAFF.

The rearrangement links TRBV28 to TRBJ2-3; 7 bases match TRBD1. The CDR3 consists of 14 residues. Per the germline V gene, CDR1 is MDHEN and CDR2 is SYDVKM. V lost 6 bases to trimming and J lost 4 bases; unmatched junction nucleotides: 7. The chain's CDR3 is CASRLGGASDTQYF. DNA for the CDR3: TGTGCCAGCAGGCTAGGGGGCGCGTCAGATACGCAGTATTTT.

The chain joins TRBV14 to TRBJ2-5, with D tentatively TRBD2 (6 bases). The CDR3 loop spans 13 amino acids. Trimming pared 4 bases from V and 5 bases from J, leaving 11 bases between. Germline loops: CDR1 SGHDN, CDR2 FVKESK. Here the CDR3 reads CASSPGDGETQYF. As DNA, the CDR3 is TGTGCCAGCAGCCCGGGGGACGGGGAGACCCAGTACTTC.

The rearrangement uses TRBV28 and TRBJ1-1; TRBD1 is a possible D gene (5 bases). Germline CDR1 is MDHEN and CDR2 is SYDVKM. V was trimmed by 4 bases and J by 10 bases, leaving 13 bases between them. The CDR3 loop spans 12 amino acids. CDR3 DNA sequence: TGTGCCAGCAGTTCCACTAGGAGGGGAGCTTTCTTT. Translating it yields CASSSTRRGAFF.

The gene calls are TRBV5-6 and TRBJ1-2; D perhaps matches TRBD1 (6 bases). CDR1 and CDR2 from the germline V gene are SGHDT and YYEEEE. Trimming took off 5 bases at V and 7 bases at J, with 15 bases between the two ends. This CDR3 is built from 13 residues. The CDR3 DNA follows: TGTGCCAGCAGTTCCGCGGACAGTACTGGCTACACCTTC. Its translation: CASSSADSTGYTF.

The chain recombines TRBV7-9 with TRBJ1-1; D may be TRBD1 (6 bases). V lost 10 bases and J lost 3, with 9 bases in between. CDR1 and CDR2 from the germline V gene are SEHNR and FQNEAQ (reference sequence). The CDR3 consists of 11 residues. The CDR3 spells CAIPGDTEAFF. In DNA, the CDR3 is TGTGCCATCCCAGGGGACACTGAAGCTTTCTTT.

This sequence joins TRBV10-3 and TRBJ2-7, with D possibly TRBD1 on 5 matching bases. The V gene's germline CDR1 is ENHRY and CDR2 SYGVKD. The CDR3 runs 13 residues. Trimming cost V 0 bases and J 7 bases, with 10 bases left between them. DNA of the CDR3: TGTGCCATCAGTGAGTCCGAGGCAGGGGAGCAGTACTTC. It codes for CAISESEAGEQYF.

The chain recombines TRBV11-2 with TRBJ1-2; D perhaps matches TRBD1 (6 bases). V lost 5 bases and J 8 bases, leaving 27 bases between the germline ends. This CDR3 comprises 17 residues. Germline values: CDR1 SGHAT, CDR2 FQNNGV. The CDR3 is CASSRFFSNRESRGYTF. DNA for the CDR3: TGTGCCAGCAGCCGGTTTTTTTCGAACAGGGAGTCGAGAGGCTACACCTTC.

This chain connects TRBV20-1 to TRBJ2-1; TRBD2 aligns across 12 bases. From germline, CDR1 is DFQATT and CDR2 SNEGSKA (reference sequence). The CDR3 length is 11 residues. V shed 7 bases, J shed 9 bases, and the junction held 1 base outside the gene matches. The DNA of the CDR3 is TGCAGTGGACTAGCGGGGGTTGAGCAGTTCTTC. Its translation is CSGLAGVEQFF.

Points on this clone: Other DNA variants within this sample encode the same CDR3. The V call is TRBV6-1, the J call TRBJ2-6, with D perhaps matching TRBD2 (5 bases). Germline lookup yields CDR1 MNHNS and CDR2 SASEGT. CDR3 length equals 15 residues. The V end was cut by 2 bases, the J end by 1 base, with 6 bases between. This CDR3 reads CASSERGSGANVLTF. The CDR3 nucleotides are TGTGCCAGCAGTGAACGGGGTTCTGGGGCCAACGTCCTGACTTTC.

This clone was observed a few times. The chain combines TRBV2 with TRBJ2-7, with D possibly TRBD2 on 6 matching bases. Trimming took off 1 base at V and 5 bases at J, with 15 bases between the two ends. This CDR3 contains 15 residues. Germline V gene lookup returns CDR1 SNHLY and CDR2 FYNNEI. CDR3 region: CASSEGAGPTDEQYF. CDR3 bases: TGTGCCAGCAGTGAAGGGGCGGGACCGACGGACGAGCAGTACTTC.